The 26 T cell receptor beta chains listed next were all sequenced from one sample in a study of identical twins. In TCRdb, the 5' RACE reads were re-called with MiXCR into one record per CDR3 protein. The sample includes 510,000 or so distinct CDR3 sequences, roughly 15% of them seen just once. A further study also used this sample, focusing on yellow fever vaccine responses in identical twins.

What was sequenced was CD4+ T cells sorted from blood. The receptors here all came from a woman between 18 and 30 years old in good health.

The CDR3 region is CSAKTGGNEQFF. The DNA of the CDR3 is TGCAGTGCGAAAACAGGGGGCAATGAGCAGTTCTTC. This chain connects TRBV20-1 to TRBJ2-1; 8 bases align to TRBD1. CDR1 and CDR2 (germline): DFQATT, SNEGSKA (reference sequence). With 6 bases clipped from V and 6 bases from J, the junction kept 4 bases outside the gene matches. The CDR3 contains 12 residues.

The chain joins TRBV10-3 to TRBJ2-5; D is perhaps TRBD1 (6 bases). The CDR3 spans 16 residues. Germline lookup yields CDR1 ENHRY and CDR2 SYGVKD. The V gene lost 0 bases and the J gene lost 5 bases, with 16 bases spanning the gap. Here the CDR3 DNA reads TGTGCCATCAGTGAGTCGGACAGAGTATCTGGCGAGACCCAGTACTTC. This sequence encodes CAISESDRVSGETQYF.

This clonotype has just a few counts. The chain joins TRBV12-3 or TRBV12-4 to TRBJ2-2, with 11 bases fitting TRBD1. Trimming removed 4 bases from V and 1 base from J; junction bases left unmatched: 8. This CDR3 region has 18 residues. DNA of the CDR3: TGTGCCAGCAGTTCGGGGACAGGGGGTAGTGGGAACACCGGGGAGCTGTTTTTT. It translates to CASSSGTGGSGNTGELFF.

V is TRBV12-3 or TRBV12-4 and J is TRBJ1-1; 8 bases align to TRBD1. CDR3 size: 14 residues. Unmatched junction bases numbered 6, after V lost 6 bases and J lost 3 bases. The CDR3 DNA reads TGTGCCAGCAGCCCGGGACAGGTGGACACTGAAGCTTTCTTT. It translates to CASSPGQVDTEAFF.

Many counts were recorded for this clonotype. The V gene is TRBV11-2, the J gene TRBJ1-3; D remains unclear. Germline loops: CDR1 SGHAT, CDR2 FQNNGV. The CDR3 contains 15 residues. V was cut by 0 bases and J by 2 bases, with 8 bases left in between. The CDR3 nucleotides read TGTGCCAGCAGCTTAGACTTTCAGCCTGGAAACACCATATATTTT. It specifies CASSLDFQPGNTIYF.

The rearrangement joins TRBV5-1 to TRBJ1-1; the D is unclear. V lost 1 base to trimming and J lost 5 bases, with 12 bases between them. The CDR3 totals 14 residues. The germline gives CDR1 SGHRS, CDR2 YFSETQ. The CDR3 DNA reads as TGCGCCAGCAGCTTGTCCCGGGGTGCTACTGAAGCTTTCTTT. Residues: CASSLSRGATEAFF.

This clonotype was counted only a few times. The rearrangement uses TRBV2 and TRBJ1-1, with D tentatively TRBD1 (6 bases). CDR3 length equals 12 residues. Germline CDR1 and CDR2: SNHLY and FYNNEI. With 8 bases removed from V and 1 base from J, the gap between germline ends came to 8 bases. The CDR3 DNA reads TGTGCCAGCGGGGGCCAGAACACTGAAGCTTTCTTT. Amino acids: CASGGQNTEAFF.

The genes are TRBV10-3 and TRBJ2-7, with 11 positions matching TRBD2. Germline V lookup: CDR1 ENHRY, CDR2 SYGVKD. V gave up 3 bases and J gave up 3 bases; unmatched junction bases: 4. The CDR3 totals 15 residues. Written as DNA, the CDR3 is TGTGCCATCAGTGATGGGACTAGCGGTTACTACGAGCAGTACTTC. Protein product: CAISDGTSGYYEQYF.

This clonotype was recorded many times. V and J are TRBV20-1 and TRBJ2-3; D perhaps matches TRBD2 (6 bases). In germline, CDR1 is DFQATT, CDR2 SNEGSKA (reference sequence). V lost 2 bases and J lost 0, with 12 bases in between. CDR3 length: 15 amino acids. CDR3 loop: CSARPLAVSTDTQYF. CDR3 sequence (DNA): TGCAGTGCTAGACCCTTAGCGGTGAGCACAGATACGCAGTATTTT.

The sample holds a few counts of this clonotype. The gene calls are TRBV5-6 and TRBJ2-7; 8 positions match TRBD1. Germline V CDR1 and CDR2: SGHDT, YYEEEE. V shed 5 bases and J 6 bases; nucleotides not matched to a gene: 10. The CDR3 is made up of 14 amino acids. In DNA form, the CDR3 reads TGTGCCAGCAGATTCGACAGGGGAAGTGGCGAGCAGTACTTC. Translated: CASRFDRGSGEQYF. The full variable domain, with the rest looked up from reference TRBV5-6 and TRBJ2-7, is DAGVTQSPTHLIKTRGQQVTLRCSPKSGHDTVSWYQQALGQGPQFIFQYYEEEERQRGNFPDRFSGHQFPNYSSELNVNALLLGDSALYLCASRFDRGSGEQYFGPGTRLTVT.

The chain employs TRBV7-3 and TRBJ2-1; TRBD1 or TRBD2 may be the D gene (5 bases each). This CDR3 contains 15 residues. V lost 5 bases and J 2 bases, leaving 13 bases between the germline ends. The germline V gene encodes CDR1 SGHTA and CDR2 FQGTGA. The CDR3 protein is CASSPMRGTYNEQFF. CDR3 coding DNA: TGTGCCAGCAGCCCTATGAGGGGAACCTACAATGAGCAGTTCTTC.

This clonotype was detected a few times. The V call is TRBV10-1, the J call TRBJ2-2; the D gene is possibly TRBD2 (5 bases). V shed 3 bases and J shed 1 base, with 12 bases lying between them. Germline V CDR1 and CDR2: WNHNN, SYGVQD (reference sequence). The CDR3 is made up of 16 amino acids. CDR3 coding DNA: TGCGCCAGCAGTGAAATTGGAGGATGGAACACCGGGGAGCTGTTTTTT. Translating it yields CASSEIGGWNTGELFF.

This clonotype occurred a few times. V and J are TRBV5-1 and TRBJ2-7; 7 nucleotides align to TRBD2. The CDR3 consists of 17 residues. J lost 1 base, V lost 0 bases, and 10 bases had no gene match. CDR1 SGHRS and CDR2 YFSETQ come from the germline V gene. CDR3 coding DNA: TGCGCCAGCAGCTTGGATCCTGGGGAGGGATTTTCCTACGAGCAGTACTTC. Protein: CASSLDPGEGFSYEQYF.

The CDR3 DNA reads as TGCGCCAGCAGCCAAGATCCCGGTGGTACAGATACGCAGTATTTT. The encoded protein is CASSQDPGGTDTQYF. The rearrangement links TRBV4-1 to TRBJ2-3; D remains ambiguous. The CDR3 loop spans 15 amino acids. Trimming left V 0 bases short and J 3 bases short, with 10 bases between. From germline, CDR1 is MGHRA and CDR2 YSYEKL.

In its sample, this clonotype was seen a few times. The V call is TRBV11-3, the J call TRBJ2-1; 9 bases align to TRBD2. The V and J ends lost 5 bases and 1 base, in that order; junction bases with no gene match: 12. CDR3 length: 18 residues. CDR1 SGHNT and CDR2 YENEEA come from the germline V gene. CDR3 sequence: CASSPRGGGGGSYNEQFF. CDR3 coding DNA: TGTGCCAGCAGCCCAAGAGGCGGGGGGGGTGGTTCCTACAATGAGCAGTTCTTC.

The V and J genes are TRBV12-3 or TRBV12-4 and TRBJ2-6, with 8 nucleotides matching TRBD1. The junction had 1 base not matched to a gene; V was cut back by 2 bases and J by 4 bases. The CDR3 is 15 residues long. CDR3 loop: CASSLQGAGANVLTF. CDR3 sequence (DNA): TGTGCCAGCAGTTTACAGGGGGCCGGGGCCAACGTCCTGACTTTC.

The DNA for the CDR3 is TGTGCCAGCAGTGTCTCCAGAGATTTTTACGAGCAGTACTTC. It codes for CASSVSRDFYEQYF. The chain links TRBV2 to TRBJ2-7; D gene ambiguous. Trimming removed 4 bases at V and 4 bases at J, with 14 bases between. The germline gives CDR1 SNHLY, CDR2 FYNNEI. This CDR3 contains 14 residues.

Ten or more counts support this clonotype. Here the CDR3 DNA reads TGTGCCAGCAGTTCCACAGGGTCCAGCTCCTACGAGCAGTACGTC. This sequence encodes CASSSTGSSSYEQYV. V gene TRBV28 combines with J gene TRBJ2-7, with a possible D match to TRBD1 (6 bases). Between the trimmed V and J ends, which lost 4 bases and 0 bases, there was a span of 13 bases. The germline CDR1 and CDR2 sequences are MDHEN and SYDVKM. The CDR3 length is 15 residues.

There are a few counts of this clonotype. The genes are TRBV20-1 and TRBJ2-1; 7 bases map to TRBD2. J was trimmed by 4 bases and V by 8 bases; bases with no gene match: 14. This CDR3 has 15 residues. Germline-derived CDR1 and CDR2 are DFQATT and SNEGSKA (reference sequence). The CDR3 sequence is CSQKPASGHYNEQFF. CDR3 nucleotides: TGCAGTCAAAAACCGGCTAGCGGACATTACAATGAGCAGTTCTTC.

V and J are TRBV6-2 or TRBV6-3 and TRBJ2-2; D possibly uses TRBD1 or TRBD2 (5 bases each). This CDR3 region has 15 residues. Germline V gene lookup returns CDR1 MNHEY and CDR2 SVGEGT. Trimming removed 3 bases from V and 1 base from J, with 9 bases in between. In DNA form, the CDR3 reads TGTGCCAGCAGTTATCGGGGCTGGAACACCGGGGAGCTGTTTTTT. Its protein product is CASSYRGWNTGELFF.

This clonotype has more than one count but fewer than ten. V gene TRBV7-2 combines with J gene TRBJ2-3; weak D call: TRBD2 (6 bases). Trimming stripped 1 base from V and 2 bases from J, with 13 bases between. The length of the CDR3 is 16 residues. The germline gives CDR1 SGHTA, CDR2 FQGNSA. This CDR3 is CASSLGLDGFTDTQYF. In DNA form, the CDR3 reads TGTGCCAGCAGCTTAGGACTAGACGGTTTCACAGATACGCAGTATTTT.

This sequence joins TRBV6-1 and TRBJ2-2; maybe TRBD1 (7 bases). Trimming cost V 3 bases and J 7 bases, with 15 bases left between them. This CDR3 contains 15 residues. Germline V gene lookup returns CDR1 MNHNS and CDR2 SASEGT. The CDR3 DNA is TGTGCCAGCAGTGACAACGGAGGGGGCATCGGGGAGCTGTTTTTT. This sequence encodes CASSDNGGGIGELFF.

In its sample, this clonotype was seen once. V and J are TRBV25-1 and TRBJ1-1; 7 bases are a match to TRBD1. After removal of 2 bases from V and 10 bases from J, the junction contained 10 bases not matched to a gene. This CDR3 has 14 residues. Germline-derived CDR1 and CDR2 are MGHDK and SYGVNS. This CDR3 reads CASSEATRQGRAFF. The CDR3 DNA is TGTGCCAGCAGTGAAGCCACCCGACAGGGTCGAGCTTTCTTT.

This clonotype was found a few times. CDR3 coding DNA: TGCAGCGTACTAGCCTATGAGCAGTTCTTC. This codes for CSVLAYEQFF. This chain links TRBV29-1 with TRBJ2-1; TRBD2 might be the D (6 bases). The CDR3 extends over 10 amino acids. Germline CDR1 is SQVTM and CDR2 is ANQGSEA. The V end lost 6 bases, the J end lost 8 bases, and 8 bases lay between the germline ends.

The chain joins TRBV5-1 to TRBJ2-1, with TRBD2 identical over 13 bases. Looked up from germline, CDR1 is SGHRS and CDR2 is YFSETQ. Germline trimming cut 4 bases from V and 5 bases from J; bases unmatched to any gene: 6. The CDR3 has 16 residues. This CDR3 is CASSTSGGAYDNEQFF. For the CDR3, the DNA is TGCGCCAGCAGCACTAGCGGGGGGGCTTACGACAATGAGCAGTTCTTC.

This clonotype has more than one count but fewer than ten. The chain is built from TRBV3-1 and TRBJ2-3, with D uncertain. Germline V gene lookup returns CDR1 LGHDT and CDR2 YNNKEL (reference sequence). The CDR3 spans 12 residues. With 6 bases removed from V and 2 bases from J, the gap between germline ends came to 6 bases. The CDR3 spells CASSYYTDTQYF. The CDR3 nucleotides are TGTGCCAGCAGTTATTACACAGATACGCAGTATTTT.